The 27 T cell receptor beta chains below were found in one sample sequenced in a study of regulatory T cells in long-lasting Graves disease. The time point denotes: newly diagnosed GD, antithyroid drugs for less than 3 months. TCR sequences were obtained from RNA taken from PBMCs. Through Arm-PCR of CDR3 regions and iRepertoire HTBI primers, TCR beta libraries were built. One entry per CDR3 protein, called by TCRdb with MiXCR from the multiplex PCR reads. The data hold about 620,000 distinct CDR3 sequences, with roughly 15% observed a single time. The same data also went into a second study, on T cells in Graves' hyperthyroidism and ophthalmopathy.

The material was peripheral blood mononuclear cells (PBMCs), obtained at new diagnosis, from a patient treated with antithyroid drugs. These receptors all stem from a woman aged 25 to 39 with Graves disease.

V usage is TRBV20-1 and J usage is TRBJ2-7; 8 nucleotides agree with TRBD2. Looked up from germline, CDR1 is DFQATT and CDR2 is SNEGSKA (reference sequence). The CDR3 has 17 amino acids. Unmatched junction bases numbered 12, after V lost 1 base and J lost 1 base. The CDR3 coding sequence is TGCAGTGCTAGAGGGGGGTATGCTAGCGGGCTGTCCTACGAGCAGTACTTC. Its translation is CSARGGYASGLSYEQYF.

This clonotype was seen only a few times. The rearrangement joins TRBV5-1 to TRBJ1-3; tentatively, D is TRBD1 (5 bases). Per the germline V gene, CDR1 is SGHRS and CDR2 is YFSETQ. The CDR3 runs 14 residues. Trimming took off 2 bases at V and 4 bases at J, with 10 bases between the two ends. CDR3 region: CASSFSGSGNTIYF. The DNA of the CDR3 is TGCGCCAGCAGCTTTTCAGGGTCCGGAAACACCATATATTTT. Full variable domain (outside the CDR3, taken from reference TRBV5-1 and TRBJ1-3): KAGVTQTPRYLIKTRGQQVTLSCSPISGHRSVSWYQQTPGQGLQFLFEYFSETQRNKGNFPGRFSGRQFSNSRSEMNVSTLELGDSALYLCASSFSGSGNTIYFGEGSWLTVV.

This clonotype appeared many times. This chain's CDR3 is CASTLETPRGNQPQHF. Written as DNA, the CDR3 is TGTGCCAGCACCCTCGAAACTCCACGGGGCAATCAGCCCCAGCATTTT. The rearrangement uses TRBV12-3 or TRBV12-4 and TRBJ1-5, with D uncertain. Trimming pared 7 bases from V and 2 bases from J, leaving 18 bases between. The CDR3 sequence is 16 residues long.

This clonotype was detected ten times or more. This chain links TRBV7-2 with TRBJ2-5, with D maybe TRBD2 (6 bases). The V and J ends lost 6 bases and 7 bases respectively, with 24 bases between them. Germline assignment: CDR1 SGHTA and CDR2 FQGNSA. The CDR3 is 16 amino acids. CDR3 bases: TGTGCCAGCAGTAAACCCCCCGGGAGCCTTTCAGGGACCCAGTACTTC. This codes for CASSKPPGSLSGTQYF.

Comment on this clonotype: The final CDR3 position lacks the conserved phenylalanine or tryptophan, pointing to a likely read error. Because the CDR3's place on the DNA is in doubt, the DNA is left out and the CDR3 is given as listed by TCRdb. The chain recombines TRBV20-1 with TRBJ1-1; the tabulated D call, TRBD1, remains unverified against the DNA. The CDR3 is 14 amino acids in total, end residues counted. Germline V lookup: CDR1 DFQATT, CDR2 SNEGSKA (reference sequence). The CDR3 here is CSARNPKGLSMSFL.

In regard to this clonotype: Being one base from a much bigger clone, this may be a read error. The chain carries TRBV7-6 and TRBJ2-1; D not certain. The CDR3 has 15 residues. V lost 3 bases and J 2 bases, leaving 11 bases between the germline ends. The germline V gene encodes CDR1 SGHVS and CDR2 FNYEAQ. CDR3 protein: CASSLGLGPYNEQFF. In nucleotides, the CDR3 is TGTGCCAGCAGCTTGGGTCTAGGCCCCTACAATGAGCAGTTCTTC. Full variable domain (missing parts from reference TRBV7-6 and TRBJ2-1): GAGVSQSPRYKVTKRGQDVALRCDPISGHVSLYWYRQALGQGPEFLTYFNYEAQQDKSGLPNDRFSAERPEGSISTLTIQRTEQRDSAMYRCASSLGLGPYNEQFFGPGTRLTVL.

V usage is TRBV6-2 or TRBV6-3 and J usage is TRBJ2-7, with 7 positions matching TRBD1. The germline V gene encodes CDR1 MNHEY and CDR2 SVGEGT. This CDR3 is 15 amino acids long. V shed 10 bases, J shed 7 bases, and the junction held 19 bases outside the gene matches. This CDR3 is CATSRAGTASREQYF. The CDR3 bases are TGTGCCACTTCGCGAGCCGGGACAGCCTCGAGGGAGCAGTACTTC.

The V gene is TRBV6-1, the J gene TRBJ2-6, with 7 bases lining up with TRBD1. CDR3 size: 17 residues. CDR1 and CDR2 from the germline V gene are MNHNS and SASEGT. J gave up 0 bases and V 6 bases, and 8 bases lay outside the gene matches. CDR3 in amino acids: CASRVDRVGSGANVLTF. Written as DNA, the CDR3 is TGTGCCAGCAGAGTCGACAGGGTTGGCTCTGGGGCCAACGTCCTGACTTTC.

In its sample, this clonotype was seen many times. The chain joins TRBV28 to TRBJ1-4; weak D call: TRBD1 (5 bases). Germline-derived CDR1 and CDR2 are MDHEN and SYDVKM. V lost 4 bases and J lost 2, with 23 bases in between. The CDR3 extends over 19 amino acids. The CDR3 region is CASSSRITSTGATNEKLFF. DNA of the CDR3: TGTGCCAGCAGTTCCCGCATAACCTCGACCGGGGCCACTAATGAAAAACTGTTTTTT.

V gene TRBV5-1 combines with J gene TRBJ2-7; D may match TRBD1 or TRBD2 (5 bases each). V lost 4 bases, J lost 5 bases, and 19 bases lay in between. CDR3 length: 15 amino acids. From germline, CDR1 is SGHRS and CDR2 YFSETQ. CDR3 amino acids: CASSPTGPKYNEQYF. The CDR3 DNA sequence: TGCGCCAGCAGCCCAACGGGACCAAAGTATAACGAGCAGTACTTC. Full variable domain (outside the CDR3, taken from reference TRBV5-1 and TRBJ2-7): KAGVTQTPRYLIKTRGQQVTLSCSPISGHRSVSWYQQTPGQGLQFLFEYFSETQRNKGNFPGRFSGRQFSNSRSEMNVSTLELGDSALYLCASSPTGPKYNEQYFGPGTRLTVT.

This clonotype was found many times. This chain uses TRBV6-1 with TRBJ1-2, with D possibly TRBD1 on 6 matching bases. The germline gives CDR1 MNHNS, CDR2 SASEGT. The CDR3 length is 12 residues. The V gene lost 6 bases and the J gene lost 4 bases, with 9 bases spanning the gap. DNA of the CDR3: TGTGCCAGCAGAAGGGACATCTATGGCTACACCTTC. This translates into CASRRDIYGYTF.

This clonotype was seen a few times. The CDR3 nucleotides read TGCAGTGCCGCGGACAGGGGGCGCGTGGCTAACTATGGCTACACCTTC. The encoded protein is CSAADRGRVANYGYTF. The chain has TRBV20-1 and TRBJ1-2, with 11 nucleotides matching TRBD1. This CDR3 is 16 amino acids long. CDR1 and CDR2 (germline): DFQATT, SNEGSKA (reference sequence). J gave up 0 bases and V 6 bases, and 9 bases lay outside the gene matches.

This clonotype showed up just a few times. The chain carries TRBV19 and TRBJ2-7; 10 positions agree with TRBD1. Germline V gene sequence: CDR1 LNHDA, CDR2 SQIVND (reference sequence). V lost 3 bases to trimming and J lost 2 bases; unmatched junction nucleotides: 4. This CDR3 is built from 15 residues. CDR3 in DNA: TGTGCCAGTAGTATGTCCGGGACAGGGGCCTACGAGCAGTACTTC. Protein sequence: CASSMSGTGAYEQYF.

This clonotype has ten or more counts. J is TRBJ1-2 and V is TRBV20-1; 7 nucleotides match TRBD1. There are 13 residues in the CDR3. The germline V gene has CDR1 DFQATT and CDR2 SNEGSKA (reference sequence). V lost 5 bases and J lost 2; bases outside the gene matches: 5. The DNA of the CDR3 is TGCAGTGCTGCACAGGGGATGAACTATGGCTACACCTTC. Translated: CSAAQGMNYGYTF.

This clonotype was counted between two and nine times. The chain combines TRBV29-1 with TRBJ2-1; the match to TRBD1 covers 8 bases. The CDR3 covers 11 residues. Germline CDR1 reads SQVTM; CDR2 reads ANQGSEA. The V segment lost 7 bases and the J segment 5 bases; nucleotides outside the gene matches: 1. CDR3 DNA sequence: TGCAGCGCGACAGGGGACAATGAGCAGTTCTTC. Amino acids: CSATGDNEQFF.

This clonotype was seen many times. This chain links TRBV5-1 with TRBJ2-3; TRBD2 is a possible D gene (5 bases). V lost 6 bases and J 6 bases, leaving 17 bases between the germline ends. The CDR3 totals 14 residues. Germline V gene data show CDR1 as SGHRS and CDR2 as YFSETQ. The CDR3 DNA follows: TGCGCCAGCACGCAGATGATAGCGTCGGATACGCAGTATTTT. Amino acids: CASTQMIASDTQYF.

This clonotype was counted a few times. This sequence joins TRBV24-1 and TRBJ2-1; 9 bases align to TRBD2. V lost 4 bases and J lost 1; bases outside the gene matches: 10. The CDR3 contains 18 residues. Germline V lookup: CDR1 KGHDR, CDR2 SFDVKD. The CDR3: CATSDQGLAARSYNEQFF. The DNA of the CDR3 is TGTGCCACCAGTGACCAGGGACTAGCCGCGAGGTCCTACAATGAGCAGTTCTTC.

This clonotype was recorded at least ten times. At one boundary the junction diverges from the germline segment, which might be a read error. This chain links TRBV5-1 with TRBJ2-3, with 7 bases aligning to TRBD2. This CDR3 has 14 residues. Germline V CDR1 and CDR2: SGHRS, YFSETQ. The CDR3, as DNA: TGTGCCAGCAGCTTAACTAGCGGCACAGATACGCAGTATTTT. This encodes CASSLTSGTDTQYF.

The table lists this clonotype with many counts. The CDR3 sequence is CASSADGHSNTEAFF. Here the CDR3 DNA reads TGTGCCAGCAGTGCCGATGGACATTCTAACACTGAAGCTTTCTTT. The V call is TRBV12-3 or TRBV12-4, the J call TRBJ1-1; a weak D match, TRBD1 (5 bases). Trimming took 5 bases from V and 2 from J, leaving 15 bases between them. The CDR3 contains 15 residues.

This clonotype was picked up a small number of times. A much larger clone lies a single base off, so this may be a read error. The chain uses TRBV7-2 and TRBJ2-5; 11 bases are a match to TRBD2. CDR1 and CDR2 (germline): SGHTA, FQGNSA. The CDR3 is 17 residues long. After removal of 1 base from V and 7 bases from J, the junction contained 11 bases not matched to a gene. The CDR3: CASSLVQPGLAVRTQYF. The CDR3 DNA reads TGTGCCAGCAGCTTAGTCCAACCGGGACTAGCGGTTCGGACCCAGTACTTC.

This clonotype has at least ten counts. The CDR3: CATVGRRQTGELFF. Written as DNA, the CDR3 is TGTGCCACAGTTGGAAGGCGACAGACCGGGGAGCTGTTTTTT. V is TRBV28 and J is TRBJ2-2; D may be TRBD1 (5 bases). The CDR3 contains 14 residues. V shed 10 bases and J shed 5 bases, with 17 bases lying between them. Germline values: CDR1 MDHEN, CDR2 SYDVKM.

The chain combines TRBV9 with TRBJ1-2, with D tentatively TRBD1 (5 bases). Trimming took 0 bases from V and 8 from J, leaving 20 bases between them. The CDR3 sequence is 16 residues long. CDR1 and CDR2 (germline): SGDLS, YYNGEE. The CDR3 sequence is CASSVAQGPTSGGYTF. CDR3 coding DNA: TGTGCCAGCAGCGTAGCGCAGGGACCCACTTCGGGGGGCTACACCTTC.

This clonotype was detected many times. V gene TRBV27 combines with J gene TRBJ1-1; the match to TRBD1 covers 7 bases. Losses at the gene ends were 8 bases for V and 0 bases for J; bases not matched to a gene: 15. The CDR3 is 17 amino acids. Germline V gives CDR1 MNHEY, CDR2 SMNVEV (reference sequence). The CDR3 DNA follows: TGTGCCAGCCTAACAGGATGGCAGGGGGGAATGAACACTGAAGCTTTCTTT. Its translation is CASLTGWQGGMNTEAFF.

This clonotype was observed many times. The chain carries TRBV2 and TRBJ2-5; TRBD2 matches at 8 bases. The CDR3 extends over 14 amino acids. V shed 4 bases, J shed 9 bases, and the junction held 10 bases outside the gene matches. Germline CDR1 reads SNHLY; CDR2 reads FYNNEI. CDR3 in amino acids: CASSALAGGISQYF. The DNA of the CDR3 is TGTGCCAGCAGTGCCCTAGCGGGTGGGATTTCCCAGTACTTC.

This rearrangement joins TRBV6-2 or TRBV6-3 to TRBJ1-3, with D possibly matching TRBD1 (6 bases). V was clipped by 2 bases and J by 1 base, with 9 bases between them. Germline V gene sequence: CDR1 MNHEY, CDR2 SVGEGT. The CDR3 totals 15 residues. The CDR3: CASSYRDNSGNTIYF. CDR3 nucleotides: TGTGCCAGCAGTTACCGGGACAATTCTGGAAACACCATATATTTT.

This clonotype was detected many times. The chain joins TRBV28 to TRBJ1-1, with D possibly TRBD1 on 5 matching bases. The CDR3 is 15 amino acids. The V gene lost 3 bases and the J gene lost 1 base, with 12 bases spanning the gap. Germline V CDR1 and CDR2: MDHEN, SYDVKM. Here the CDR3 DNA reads TGTGCCAGCAGTTTTCAGGGTTATGGGAACACTGAAGCTTTCTTT. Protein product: CASSFQGYGNTEAFF.

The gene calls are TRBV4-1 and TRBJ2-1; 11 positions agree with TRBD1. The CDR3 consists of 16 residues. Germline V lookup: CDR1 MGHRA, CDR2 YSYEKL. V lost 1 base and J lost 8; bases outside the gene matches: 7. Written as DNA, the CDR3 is TGCGCCAGCAGCCAAGCGGACAGGGGGCTGGTGGATGAGCAGTTCTTC. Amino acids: CASSQADRGLVDEQFF.